This T cell receptor beta chain was recovered during a study of shared clonotypes between healthy human individuals. Study as a whole: Per donor, CD8 memory used one plate, CD8 naive used two, CD4 memory used three and CD4 naive used three.

This clone has just one count. The antigen is unknown. Study results and limitations: Few donors restricted represented genetic and exposure-history diversity. The four-donor shared clonotypes exceeded non-shared clonotypes in generation probability, with non-shared ones scoring lower.

Trimming took 6 bases from V and 0 from J, leaving 9 bases between them. Germline V gene data show CDR1 as KGHSH and CDR2 as LQKENI. The CDR3 consists of 14 residues. Assay runs were performed at deep level. The protocol was immunoSEQ multiplex PCR, while the TCRdb copy is restricted to in-frame clones and leaves out a portion. Among over a million clones listed, more than 95% were seen once. This receptor was obtained from a man younger than 40 in good health. The rearrangement uses TRBV18 and TRBJ1-3, with D unresolved. Sequenced: naive CD4+ T cells sorted from blood. Subset here: CD45RA+ positively selected. The CDR3 DNA sequence: TGTGCCAGCTCCCTAAAGGACTCTGGAAACACCATATATTTT. This translates into CASSLKDSGNTIYF. The variable domain in full, with the rest retrieved from reference TRBV18 and TRBJ1-3, is NAGVMQNPRHLVRRRGQEARLRCSPMKGHSHVYWYRQLPEEGLKFMVYLQKENIIDESGMPKERFSAEFPKEGPSILRIQQVVRGDSAAYFCASSLKDSGNTIYFGEGSWLTVV.